The clone carrying this TCR beta chain was observed a few times. Its antigen remains unidentified. Here the CDR3 omits its conserved ending phenylalanine or tryptophan, so a read error is the likely source. The data originate from a study of blood T cells in healthy people across ages. Notes on the study in general: Older individuals had lower TCR beta diversity per million T cells (the decline was roughly linear). The long-lived group displayed more naive CD4+ cells, plus higher diversity, than the aged donors did.

Each sample had at least 6 million PBMCs isolated. It was with a sample-barcoded 5' primer and a J-beta primer mix that a second PCR of about 7 to 12 cycles was run. TCRdb re-called the 5' RACE reads through MiXCR, storing one row per CDR3 protein. The repertoire holds 1 million or so distinct CDR3 sequences, with roughly 24% as singletons. These same data were also listed under a study on T cells of mothers and their children. That source reports: Donation was provided by three healthy Caucasian mothers along with their six children.

The sequence came from a girl aged 2-10 years in good health. Sequenced input: blood.

The chain's CDR3 is CAITGSAIQYL. The CDR3 coding sequence is TGTGCCATCACTGGCTCCGCCATTCAGTACCTC. V is TRBV10-3 and J is TRBJ2-4, with D uncertain. Germline lookup yields CDR1 ENHRY and CDR2 SYGVKD. The V and J ends lost 7 bases and 9 bases respectively, with 10 bases between them. This CDR3 spans 11 amino acids.